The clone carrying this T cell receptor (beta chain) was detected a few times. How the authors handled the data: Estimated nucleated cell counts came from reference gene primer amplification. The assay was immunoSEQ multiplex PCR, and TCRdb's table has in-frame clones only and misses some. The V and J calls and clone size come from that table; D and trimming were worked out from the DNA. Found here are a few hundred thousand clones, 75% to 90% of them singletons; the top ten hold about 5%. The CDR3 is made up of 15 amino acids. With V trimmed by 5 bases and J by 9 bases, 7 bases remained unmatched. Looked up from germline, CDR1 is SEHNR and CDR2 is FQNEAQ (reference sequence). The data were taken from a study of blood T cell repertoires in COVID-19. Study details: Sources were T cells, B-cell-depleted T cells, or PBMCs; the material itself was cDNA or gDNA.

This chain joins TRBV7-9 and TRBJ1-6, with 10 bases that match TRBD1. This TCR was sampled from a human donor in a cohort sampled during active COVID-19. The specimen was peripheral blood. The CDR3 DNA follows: TGTGCCAGCAGCGCCGGGACAGGGGTTACTTCACCCCTCCACTTT. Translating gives CASSAGTGVTSPLHF.